This entry lists 13 T cell receptor beta chains sequenced from one sample in a study of blood T cell repertoires in COVID-19. Profiled with immunoSEQ multiplex PCR; TCRdb holds only in-frame clones, not every one. The table shows approximately 250,000 clones, with around 80% occurring only once. Sequenced sample: PBMCs or T cells enriched from blood (not recorded which). The receptors originated from a man between 40 and 49 years old who had recovered from COVID-19.

The chain links TRBV28 to TRBJ1-5, with D possibly being TRBD1 (6 bases). The CDR3 sequence is 11 residues long. The V end was cut by 10 bases, the J end by 5 bases, with 9 bases between. Germline CDR1 reads MDHEN; CDR2 reads SYDVKM. Here the CDR3 DNA reads TGTGCCACGGGGGGCTATCAGCCCCAGCATTTT. The encoded protein is CATGGYQPQHF.

The chain has TRBV19 and TRBJ1-3; D gene ambiguous. V lost 4 bases to trimming and J lost 4 bases, with 14 bases between them. This CDR3 has 15 amino acids. The germline V gene has CDR1 LNHDA and CDR2 SQIVND (reference sequence). The CDR3 loop reads CASSRIPSSGNTIYF. CDR3 DNA: TGTGCCAGTAGTAGAATCCCCTCGAGCGGAAACACCATATATTTT.

This clone was observed a few times. The V call is TRBV2, the J call TRBJ2-3; TRBD2 agrees at 14 bases. Germline V gene lookup returns CDR1 SNHLY and CDR2 FYNNEI. This CDR3 has 16 amino acids. J gave up 0 bases and V 7 bases, and 3 bases lay outside the gene matches. This CDR3 reads CASKRTSGGSTDTQYF. The CDR3 nucleotides are TGTGCCAGCAAGAGGACTAGCGGGGGGAGCACAGATACGCAGTATTTT.

V usage is TRBV5-1 and J usage is TRBJ2-1, with D possibly TRBD1 on 5 matching bases. The CDR3 consists of 13 residues. The V and J ends lost 2 bases and 4 bases respectively, with 7 bases between them. Germline V gene lookup returns CDR1 SGHRS and CDR2 YFSETQ. CDR3 region: CASSFTGYNEQFF. CDR3 DNA sequence: TGCGCCAGCAGCTTCACAGGATACAATGAGCAGTTCTTC. Full variable domain (rest looked up from reference TRBV5-1 and TRBJ2-1): KAGVTQTPRYLIKTRGQQVTLSCSPISGHRSVSWYQQTPGQGLQFLFEYFSETQRNKGNFPGRFSGRQFSNSRSEMNVSTLELGDSALYLCASSFTGYNEQFFGPGTRLTVL.

The CDR3 nucleotides are TGTGCCTGGAGTCAAGGGACAGCAAGGGAGCAGTACTTC. This gives the protein CAWSQGTAREQYF. V gene TRBV30 combines with J gene TRBJ2-7; 7 bases line up with TRBD1. Germline trimming cut 2 bases from V and 7 bases from J; bases unmatched to any gene: 8. The CDR3 totals 13 residues. From germline, CDR1 is GTSNPN and CDR2 SVGIG (reference sequence). The full variable domain, with the rest looked up from reference TRBV30 and TRBJ2-7, is SQTIHQWPATLVQPVGSPLSLECTVEGTSNPNLYWYRQAAGRGLQLLFYSVGIGQISSEVPQNLSASRPQDRQFILSSKKLLLSDSGFYLCAWSQGTAREQYFGPGTRLTVT.

The chain is built from TRBV10-1 and TRBJ1-2; no definite D call. CDR1 and CDR2 (germline): WNHNN, SYGVQD (reference sequence). The CDR3 is 14 residues long. Between the trimmed V and J ends, which lost 3 bases and 1 base, there was a span of 9 bases. The CDR3 spells CASSDLADNYGYTF. CDR3 nucleotide sequence: TGCGCCAGCAGTGACTTGGCAGATAACTATGGCTACACCTTC.

The chain combines TRBV4-1 with TRBJ2-3; 8 nucleotides match TRBD2. V shed 0 bases and J 5 bases; nucleotides not matched to a gene: 4. The CDR3 spans 15 residues. Germline CDR1 MGHRA, CDR2 YSYEKL. CDR3 coding DNA: TGCGCCAGCAGCCAAGATCGGGAGGGTAAAGATACGCAGTATTTT. Residues: CASSQDREGKDTQYF.

The V and J genes are TRBV5-1 and TRBJ2-7; 8 bases agree with TRBD2. Germline CDR1 and CDR2: SGHRS and YFSETQ. J was trimmed by 3 bases and V by 2 bases; bases with no gene match: 4. CDR3 length: 14 amino acids. CDR3 loop: CASSFGGAVYEQYF. The CDR3 DNA reads as TGCGCCAGCAGCTTCGGGGGGGCCGTCTACGAGCAGTACTTC.

The chain couples TRBV7-3 to TRBJ2-1; 13 nucleotides line up with TRBD2. V lost 6 bases and J lost 5; bases outside the gene matches: 4. The CDR3 extends over 15 amino acids. Germline loops: CDR1 SGHTA, CDR2 FQGTGA. The CDR3 DNA reads TGTGCCAGCAGTACAGGGACTAGCGGGAACAATGAGCAGTTCTTC. Amino acids: CASSTGTSGNNEQFF.

The gene calls are TRBV6-2 or TRBV6-3 and TRBJ2-2; 7 positions agree with TRBD1. The CDR3 is 15 amino acids. Per the germline V gene, CDR1 is MNHEY and CDR2 is SVGEGT. V was clipped by 5 bases and J by 5 bases; unmatched bases: 8. CDR3 in amino acids: CASSLTGTATGELFF. The CDR3 DNA is TGTGCCAGCAGTCTAACCGGGACAGCTACCGGGGAGCTGTTTTTT.

This chain joins TRBV10-3 and TRBJ1-2, with D unclear. The CDR3 runs 13 residues. V was clipped by 2 bases and J by 7 bases, with 11 bases between them. Germline V gene sequence: CDR1 ENHRY, CDR2 SYGVKD. The CDR3 sequence: CAISEGQSSGYTF. The CDR3 coding sequence is TGTGCCATCAGTGAGGGGCAGTCCTCTGGCTACACCTTC.

The rearrangement joins TRBV5-1 to TRBJ2-2; D perhaps matches TRBD2 (6 bases). The V gene's germline CDR1 is SGHRS and CDR2 YFSETQ. The CDR3 runs 15 residues. The V end was cut by 4 bases, the J end by 7 bases, with 17 bases between. The CDR3 sequence is CASSPLARVYGELFF. In DNA form, the CDR3 reads TGCGCCAGCAGCCCTCTAGCGAGGGTCTACGGGGAGCTGTTTTTT. Together with reference TRBV5-1 and TRBJ2-2, the CDR3 gives the full variable domain: KAGVTQTPRYLIKTRGQQVTLSCSPISGHRSVSWYQQTPGQGLQFLFEYFSETQRNKGNFPGRFSGRQFSNSRSEMNVSTLELGDSALYLCASSPLARVYGELFFGEGSRLTVL.

This sequence joins TRBV9 and TRBJ2-1; D perhaps matches TRBD1 (5 bases). Deletions cut 0 bases from V and 5 bases from J, with 12 bases between. Per the germline V gene, CDR1 is SGDLS and CDR2 is YYNGEE. The CDR3 loop spans 15 amino acids. The CDR3 loop is CASSVVEGQDNEQFF. Written as DNA, the CDR3 is TGTGCCAGCAGCGTAGTGGAAGGACAAGACAATGAGCAGTTCTTC.